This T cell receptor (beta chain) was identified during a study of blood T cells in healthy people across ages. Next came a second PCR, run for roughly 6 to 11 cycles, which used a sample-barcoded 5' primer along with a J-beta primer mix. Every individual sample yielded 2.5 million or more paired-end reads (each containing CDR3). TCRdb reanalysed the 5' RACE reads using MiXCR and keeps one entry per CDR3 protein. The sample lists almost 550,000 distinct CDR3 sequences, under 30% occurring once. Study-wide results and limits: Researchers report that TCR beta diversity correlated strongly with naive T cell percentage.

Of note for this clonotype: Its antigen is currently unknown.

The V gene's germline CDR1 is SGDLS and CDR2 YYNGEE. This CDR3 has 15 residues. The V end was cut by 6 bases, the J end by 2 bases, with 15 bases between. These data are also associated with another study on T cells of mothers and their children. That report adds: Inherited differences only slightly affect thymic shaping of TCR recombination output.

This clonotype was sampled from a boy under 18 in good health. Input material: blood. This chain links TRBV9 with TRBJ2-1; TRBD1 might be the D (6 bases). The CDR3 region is CASNREGVTYNEQFF. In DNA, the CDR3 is TGTGCCAGCAACCGAGAGGGGGTTACCTACAATGAGCAGTTCTTC.